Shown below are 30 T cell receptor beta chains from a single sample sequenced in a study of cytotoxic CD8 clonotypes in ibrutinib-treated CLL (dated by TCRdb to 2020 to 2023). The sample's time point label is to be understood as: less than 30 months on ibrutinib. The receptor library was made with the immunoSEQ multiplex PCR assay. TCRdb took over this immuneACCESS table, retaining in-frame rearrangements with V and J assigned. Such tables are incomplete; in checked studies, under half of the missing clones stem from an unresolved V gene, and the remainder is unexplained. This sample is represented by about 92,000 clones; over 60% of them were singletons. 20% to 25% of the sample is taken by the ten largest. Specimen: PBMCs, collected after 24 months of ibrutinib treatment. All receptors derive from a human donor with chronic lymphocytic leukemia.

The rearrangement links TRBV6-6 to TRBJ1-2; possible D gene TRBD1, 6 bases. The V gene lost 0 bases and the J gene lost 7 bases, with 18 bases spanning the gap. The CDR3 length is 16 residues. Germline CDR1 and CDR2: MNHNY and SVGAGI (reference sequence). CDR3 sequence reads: CASSYSGGAESSGYTF. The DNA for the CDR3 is TGTGCCAGCAGTTACTCGGGGGGGGCCGAGTCGAGTGGCTACACCTTC.

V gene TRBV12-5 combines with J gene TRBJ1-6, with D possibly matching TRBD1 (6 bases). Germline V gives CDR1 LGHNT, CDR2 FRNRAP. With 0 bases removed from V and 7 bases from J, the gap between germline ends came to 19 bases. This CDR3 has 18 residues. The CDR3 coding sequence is TGTGCTAGTGGTTTGGTAGTCGTCTTTGGACAGCCAAATTCACCCCTCCACTTT. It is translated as CASGLVVVFGQPNSPLHF.

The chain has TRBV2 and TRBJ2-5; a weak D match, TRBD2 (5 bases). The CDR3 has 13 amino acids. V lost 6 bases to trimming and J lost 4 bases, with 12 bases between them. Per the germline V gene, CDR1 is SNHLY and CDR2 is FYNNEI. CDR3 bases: TGTGCCAGCAGCCCAACTAGAAGAGAGACCCAGTACTTC. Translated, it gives CASSPTRRETQYF.

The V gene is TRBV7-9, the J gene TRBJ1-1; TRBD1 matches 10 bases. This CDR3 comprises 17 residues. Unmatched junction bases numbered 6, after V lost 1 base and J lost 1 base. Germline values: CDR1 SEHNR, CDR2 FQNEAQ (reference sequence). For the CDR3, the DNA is TGTGCCAGCAGCTTAGGAACGAGGACAGGGGGGAACACTGAAGCTTTCTTT. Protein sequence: CASSLGTRTGGNTEAFF. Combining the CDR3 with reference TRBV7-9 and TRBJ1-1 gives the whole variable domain DTGVSQNPRHKITKRGQNVTFRCDPISEHNRLYWYRQTLGQGPEFLTYFQNEAQLEKSRLLSDRFSAERPKGSFSTLEIQRTEQGDSAMYLCASSLGTRTGGNTEAFFGQGTRLTVV.

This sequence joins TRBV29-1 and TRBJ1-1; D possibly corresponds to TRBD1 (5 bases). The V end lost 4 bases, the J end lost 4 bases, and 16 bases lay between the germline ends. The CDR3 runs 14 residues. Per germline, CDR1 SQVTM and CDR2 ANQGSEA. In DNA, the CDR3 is TGCAGCGTTGTAGTAGCGGGGCTAGGCACTGAAGCTTTCTTT. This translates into CSVVVAGLGTEAFF.

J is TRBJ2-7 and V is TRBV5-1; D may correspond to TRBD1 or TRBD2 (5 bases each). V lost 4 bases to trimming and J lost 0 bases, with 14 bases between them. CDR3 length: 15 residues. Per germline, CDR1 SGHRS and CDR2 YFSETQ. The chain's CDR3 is CASSQEGTVSYEQYF. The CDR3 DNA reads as TGCGCCAGCAGCCAAGAAGGGACGGTCTCCTACGAGCAGTACTTC.

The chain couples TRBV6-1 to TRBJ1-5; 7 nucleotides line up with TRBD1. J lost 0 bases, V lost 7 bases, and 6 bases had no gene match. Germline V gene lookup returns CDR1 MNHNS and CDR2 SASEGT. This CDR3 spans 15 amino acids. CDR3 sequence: CASIRDRDSNQPQHF. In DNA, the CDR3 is TGTGCCAGCATCAGGGACAGAGATAGCAATCAGCCCCAGCATTTT.

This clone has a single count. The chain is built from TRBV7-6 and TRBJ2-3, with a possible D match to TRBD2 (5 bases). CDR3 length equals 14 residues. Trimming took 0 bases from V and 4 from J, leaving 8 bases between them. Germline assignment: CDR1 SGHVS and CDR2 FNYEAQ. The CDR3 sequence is CASSLAGVADTQYF. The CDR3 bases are TGTGCCAGCAGCTTAGCGGGAGTTGCAGATACGCAGTATTTT.

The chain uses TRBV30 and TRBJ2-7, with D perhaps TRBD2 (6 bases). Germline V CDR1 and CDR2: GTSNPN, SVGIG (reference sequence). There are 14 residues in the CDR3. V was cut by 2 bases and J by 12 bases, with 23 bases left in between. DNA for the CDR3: TGTGCCTGGAGTCCCCTTAAGGGCCGGGGGTGGGGGTACTTC. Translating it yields CAWSPLKGRGWGYF.

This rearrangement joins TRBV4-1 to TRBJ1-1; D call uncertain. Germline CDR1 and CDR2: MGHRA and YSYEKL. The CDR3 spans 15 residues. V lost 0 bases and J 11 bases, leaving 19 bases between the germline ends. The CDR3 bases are TGCGCCAGCAGCCAAGAACGGTCAGGCGGCGCGGATGCTTTCTTT. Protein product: CASSQERSGGADAFF.

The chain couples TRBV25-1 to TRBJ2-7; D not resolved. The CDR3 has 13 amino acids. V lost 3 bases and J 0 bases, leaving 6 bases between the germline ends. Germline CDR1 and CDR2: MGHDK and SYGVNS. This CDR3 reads CASSDWVSYEQYF. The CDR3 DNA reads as TGTGCCAGCAGTGATTGGGTCTCCTACGAGCAGTACTTC.

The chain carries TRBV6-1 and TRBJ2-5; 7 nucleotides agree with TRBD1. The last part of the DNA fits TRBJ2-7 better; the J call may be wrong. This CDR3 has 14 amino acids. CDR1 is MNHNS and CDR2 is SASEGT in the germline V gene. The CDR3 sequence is CASISRQGAYEQYF. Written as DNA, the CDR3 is TGTGCCAGCATTTCGCGCCAGGGGGCCTACGAGCAGTACTTC.

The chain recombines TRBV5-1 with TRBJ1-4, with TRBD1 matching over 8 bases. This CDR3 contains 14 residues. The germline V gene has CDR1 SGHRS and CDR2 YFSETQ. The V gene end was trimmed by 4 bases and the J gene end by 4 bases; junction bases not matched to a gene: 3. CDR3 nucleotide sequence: TGCGCCAGCAGCGGGACAGGTTATAATGAAAAACTGTTTTTT. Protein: CASSGTGYNEKLFF.

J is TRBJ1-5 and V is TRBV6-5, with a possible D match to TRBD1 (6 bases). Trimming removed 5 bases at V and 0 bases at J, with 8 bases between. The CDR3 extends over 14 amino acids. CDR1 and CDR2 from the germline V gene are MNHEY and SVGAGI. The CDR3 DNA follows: TGTGCCAGCAGTACAGGGTATAGCAATCAGCCCCAGCATTTT. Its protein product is CASSTGYSNQPQHF.

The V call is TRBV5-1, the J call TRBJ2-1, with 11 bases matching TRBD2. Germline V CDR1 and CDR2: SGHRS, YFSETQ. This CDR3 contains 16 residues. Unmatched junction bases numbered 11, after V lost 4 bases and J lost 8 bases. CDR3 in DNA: TGCGCCAGCAGCCTTCGACTAGCGGGATTGGGGTATGAGCAGTTCTTC. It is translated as CASSLRLAGLGYEQFF.

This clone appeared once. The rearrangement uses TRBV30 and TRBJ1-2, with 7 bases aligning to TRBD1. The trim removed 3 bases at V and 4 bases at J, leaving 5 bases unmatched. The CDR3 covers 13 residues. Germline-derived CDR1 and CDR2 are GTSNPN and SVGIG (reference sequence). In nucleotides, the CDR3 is TGTGCCTGGAGCACTGGGACAGCCTATGGCTACACCTTC. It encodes CAWSTGTAYGYTF.

The CDR3 bases are TGTGCCAGCAGCAGACTAGCGGGAGGGCCAAGCGAGCAGTACTTC. It is translated as CASSRLAGGPSEQYF. The V call is TRBV2, the J call TRBJ2-7; 14 bases fit TRBD2. Germline V lookup: CDR1 SNHLY, CDR2 FYNNEI. The CDR3 has 15 residues. Trimming removed 6 bases from V and 6 bases from J; junction bases left unmatched: 7. Using reference TRBV2 and TRBJ2-7 for the parts outside the CDR3, the full variable domain is EPEVTQTPSHQVTQMGQEVILRCVPISNHLYFYWYRQILGQKVEFLVSFYNNEISEKSEIFDDQFSVERPDGSNFTLKIRSTKLEDSAMYFCASSRLAGGPSEQYFGPGTRLTVT.

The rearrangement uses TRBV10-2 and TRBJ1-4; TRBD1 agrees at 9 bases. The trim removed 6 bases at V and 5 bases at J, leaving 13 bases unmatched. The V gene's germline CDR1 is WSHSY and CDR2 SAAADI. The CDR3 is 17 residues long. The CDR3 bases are TGCGCCAGCAGAGGACAGGGGAGTGGTCAGGGAAATGAAAAACTGTTTTTT. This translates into CASRGQGSGQGNEKLFF.

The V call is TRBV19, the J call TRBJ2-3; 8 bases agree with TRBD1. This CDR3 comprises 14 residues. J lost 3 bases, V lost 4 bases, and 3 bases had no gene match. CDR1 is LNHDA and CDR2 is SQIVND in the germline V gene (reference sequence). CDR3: CASSTRTGTDTQYF. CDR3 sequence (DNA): TGTGCCAGTAGTACGCGGACAGGGACAGATACGCAGTATTTT.

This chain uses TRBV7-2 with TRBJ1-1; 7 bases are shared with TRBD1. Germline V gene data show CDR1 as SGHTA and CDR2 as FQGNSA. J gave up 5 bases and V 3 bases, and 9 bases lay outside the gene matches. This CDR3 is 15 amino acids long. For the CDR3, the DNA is TGTGCCAGCAGCTTCAGGACAGGTGAAAGTACTGAAGCTTTCTTT. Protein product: CASSFRTGESTEAFF.

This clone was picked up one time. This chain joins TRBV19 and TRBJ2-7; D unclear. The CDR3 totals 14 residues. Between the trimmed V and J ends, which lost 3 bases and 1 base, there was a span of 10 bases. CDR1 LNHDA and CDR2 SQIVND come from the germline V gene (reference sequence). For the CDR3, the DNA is TGTGCCAGTAGTATTAAGAGACGGTCCTACGAGCAGTACTTC. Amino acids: CASSIKRRSYEQYF.

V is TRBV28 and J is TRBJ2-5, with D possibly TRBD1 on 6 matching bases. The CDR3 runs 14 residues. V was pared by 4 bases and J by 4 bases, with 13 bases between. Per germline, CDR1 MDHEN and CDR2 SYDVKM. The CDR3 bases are TGTGCCAGCAGTTCCGGACAGATTACAGAGACCCAGTACTTC. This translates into CASSSGQITETQYF.

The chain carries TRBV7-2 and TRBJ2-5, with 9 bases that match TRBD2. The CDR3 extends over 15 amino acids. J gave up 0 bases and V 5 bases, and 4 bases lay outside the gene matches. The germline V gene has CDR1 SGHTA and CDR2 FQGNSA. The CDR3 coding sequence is TGTGCCAGCAGCCGCCGCGGGGGGGACCAAGAGACCCAGTACTTC. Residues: CASSRRGGDQETQYF.

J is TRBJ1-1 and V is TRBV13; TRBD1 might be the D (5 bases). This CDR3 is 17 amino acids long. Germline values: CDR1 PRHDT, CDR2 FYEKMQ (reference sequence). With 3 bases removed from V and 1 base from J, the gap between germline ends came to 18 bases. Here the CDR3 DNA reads TGTGCCAGCAGCTTCGGTCCCCCAGGCAGGGCGAACACTGAAGCTTTCTTT. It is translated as CASSFGPPGRANTEAFF.

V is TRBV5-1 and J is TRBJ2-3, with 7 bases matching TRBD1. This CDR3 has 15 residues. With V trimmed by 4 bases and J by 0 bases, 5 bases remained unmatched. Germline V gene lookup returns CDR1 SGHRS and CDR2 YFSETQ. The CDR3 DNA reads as TGCGCCAGCAGCATGACAGGGCATAGCACAGATACGCAGTATTTT. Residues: CASSMTGHSTDTQYF.

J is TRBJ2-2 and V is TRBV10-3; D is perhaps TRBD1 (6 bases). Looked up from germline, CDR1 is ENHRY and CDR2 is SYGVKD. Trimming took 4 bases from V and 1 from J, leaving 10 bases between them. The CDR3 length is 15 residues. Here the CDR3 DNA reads TGTGCCATCAGTGGCACACAGGGGAACACCGGGGAGCTGTTTTTT. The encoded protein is CAISGTQGNTGELFF.

As DNA, the CDR3 is TGTGCCAGCAGGTCGGACAGGGTAGCTGAAGCTTTCTTT. Translated, it gives CASRSDRVAEAFF. The chain carries TRBV5-8 and TRBJ1-1, with 8 bases fitting TRBD1. Germline CDR1 is SGHTS and CDR2 is YDEGEE. The CDR3 length is 13 residues. V was pared by 5 bases and J by 6 bases, with 6 bases of the junction left unmatched.

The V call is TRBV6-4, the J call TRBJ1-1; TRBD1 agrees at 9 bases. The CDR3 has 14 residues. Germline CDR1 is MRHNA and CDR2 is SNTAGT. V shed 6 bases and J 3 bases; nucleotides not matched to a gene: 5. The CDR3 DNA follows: TGTGCCAGCAGGGGGACAGGGTGGGACACTGAAGCTTTCTTT. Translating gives CASRGTGWDTEAFF.

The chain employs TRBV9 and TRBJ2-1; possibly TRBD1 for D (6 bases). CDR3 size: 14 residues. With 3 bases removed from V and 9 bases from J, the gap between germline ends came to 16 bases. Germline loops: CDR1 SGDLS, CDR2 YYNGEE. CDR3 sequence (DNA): TGTGCCAGCAGCGGTGGGACACGAGGCGGTGAGCAGTTCTTC. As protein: CASSGGTRGGEQFF.

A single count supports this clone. In DNA form, the CDR3 reads TGTGCCAGCTCGCCGGACAGGGGGCGCGGGTATGGCTACACCTTC. Protein: CASSPDRGRGYGYTF. The J gene is TRBJ1-2, the V gene TRBV18; 11 positions agree with TRBD1. V lost 6 bases, J lost 5 bases, and 8 bases stayed unmatched. This CDR3 is 15 amino acids long. Per the germline V gene, CDR1 is KGHSH and CDR2 is LQKENI.